This TCR beta chain was captured by sequencing in a study of cytomegalovirus exposure and HLA in healthy donors. Overall study results and limits: A later analysis showed TCR association rates differing by HLA locus, peaking at DRB1 and lowest at HLA-C. Immune exposure data for these donors was limited to CMV serostatus.

The PCR used 60 Vbeta and 13 Jbeta primers. Profiled with immunoSEQ multiplex PCR; TCRdb holds only in-frame clones, not every one. The profile shows fewer than 250,000 clones, approximately 81% of them singletons. About this clone: Antigen: not known.

Germline CDR1 and CDR2: MRHNA and SNTAGT. The V segment lost 5 bases and the J segment 4 bases; nucleotides outside the gene matches: 9. This CDR3 region has 16 residues. Sequencing was performed on PBMCs. The sequence came from a man aged 30-40 years in good health and CMV-seronegative. The chain links TRBV6-4 to TRBJ1-5; 9 bases match TRBD1. CDR3 nucleotide sequence: TGTGCCAGCAGTTTCCGGGACAGGGTTCGTAATCAGCCCCAGCATTTT. Its protein product is CASSFRDRVRNQPQHF.